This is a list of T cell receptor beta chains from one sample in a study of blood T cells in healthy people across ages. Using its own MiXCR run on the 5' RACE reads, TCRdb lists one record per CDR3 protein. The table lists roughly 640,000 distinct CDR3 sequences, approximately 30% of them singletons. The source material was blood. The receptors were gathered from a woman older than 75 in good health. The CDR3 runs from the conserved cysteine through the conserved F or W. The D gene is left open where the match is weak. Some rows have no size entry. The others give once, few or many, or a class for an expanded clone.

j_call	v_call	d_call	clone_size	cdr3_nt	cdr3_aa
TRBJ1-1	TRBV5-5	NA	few	TGTGCCAGCAGCGCCGCGACCATGAACACTGAAGCTTTCTTT	CASSAATMNTEAFF
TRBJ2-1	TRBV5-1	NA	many	TGCGCCAGCAGCTTGGAGGTTCGGAGCTCCTACAATGAGCAGTTCTTC	CASSLEVRSSYNEQFF
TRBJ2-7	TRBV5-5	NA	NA	TGTGCCAGCAGCTTGTTCGGTTTAGTGGGCGACTCAGGGGCCCAGTACTTC	CASSLFGLVGDSGAQYF
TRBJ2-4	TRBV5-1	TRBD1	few	TGCGCCAGCAGCGAAGGACAGGTTGCCAAAAACATTCAGTACTTC	CASSEGQVAKNIQYF
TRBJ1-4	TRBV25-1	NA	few	TGTGCCAGCAGTGAATACAGGCTCGACGGTGAAAAACTGTTTTTT	CASSEYRLDGEKLFF
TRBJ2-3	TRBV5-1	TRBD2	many	TGCGCCAGCAGCTCGGGACTAGCGGGGGGGTCAGTTTTTTTTGATACGCAGTATTTT	CASSSGLAGGSVFFDTQYF
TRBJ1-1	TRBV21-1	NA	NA	TGTGCCAGCAGCCCTGGTGAGGGGGGGTGGTCCGACACTGAAGCTTTCTTT	CASSPGEGGWSDTEAFF
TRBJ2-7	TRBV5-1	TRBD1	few	TGCGCCAGCAGCTTGGGAAATATACTGACAGGGCGCTACGAGCAGTACTTC	CASSLGNILTGRYEQYF
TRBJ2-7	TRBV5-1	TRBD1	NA	TGCGCCAGCAGCGCCAGGACAGGGGGCTTGTACGAGCAGTACTTC	CASSARTGGLYEQYF
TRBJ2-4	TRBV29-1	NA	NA	TGCAGCGTGGCCTGGGGTAGGGACATTCGGTACTTC	CSVAWGRDIRYF
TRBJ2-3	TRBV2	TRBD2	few	TGTGCCAGCAGCCGGGACTATGGTGCAGATACGCAGTATTTT	CASSRDYGADTQYF
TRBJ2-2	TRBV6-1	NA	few	TGTGCCAGCAGCCACCGTCGGGGGCAAGGAACCACCGGGGAGCTGTTTTTT	CASSHRRGQGTTGELFF
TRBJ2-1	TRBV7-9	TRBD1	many	TGTGCCAGCAGCTTAGAGCTACCGGGACAGTACAATGAGCAGTTCTTC	CASSLELPGQYNEQFF